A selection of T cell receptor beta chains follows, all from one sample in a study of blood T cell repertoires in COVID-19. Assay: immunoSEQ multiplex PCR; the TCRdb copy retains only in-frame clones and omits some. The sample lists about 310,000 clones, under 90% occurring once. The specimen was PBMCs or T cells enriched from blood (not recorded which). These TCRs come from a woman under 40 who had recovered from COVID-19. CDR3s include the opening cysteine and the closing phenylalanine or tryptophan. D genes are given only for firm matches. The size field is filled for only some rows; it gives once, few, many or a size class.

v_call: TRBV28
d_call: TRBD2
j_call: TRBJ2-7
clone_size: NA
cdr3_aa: CASTVSGLSSYEQYF
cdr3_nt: TGTGCCAGCACCGTTAGCGGGCTTAGCTCCTACGAGCAGTACTTC

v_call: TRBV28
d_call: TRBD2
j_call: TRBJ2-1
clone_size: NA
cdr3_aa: CASSYFLPRLAGIYNEQFF
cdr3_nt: TGTGCCAGCAGCTATTTTTTACCGAGACTAGCGGGAATCTACAATGAGCAGTTCTTC

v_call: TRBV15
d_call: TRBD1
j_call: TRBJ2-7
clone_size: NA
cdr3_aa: CATSGNRGSSYEQYF
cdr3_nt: TGTGCCACCAGCGGTAACAGGGGGAGCTCCTACGAGCAGTACTTC

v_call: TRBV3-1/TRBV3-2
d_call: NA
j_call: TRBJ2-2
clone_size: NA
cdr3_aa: CASSRLDTGELFF
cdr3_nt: TGTGCCAGCAGTCGTCTAGACACCGGGGAGCTGTTTTTT

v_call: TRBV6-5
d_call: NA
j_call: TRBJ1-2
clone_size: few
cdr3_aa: CASSWGGRTNYGYTF
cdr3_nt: TGTGCCAGCAGTTGGGGTGGAAGGACAAACTATGGCTACACCTTC

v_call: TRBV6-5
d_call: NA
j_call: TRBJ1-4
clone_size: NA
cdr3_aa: CASSYSMATYEKLFF
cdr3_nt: TGTGCCAGCAGTTACTCGATGGCGACTTACGAAAAACTGTTTTTT

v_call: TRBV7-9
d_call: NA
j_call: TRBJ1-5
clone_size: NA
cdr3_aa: CASSLTQQPQHF
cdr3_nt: TGTGCCAGCAGCTTAACACAGCAGCCCCAGCATTTT

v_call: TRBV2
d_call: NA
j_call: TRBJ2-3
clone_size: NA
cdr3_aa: CASSLETDTQYF
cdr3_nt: TGTGCCAGCAGTCTAGAAACAGATACGCAGTATTTT

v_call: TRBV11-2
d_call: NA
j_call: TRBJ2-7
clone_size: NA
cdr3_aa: CASSFFASQMFEQYF
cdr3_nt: TGTGCCAGCAGCTTTTTCGCTAGTCAGATGTTTGAGCAGTACTTC

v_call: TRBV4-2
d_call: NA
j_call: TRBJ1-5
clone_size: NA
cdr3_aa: CASSTAGSNQPQHF
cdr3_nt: TGTGCCAGCTCCACCGCGGGGAGCAATCAGCCCCAGCATTTT

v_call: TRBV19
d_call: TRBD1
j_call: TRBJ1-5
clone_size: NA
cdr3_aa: CASGAGGNQPQHF
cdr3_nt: TGTGCCAGTGGGGCAGGGGGGAATCAGCCCCAGCATTTT

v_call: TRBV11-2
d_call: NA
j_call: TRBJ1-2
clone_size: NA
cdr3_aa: CASSLGRAGYTF
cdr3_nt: TGTGCCAGCAGCTTAGGCAGGGCTGGCTACACCTTC

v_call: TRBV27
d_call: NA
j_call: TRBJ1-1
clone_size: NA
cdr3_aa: CASTLVWGVNTEAFF
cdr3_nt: TGTGCCAGCACCCTGGTATGGGGGGTTAACACTGAAGCTTTCTTT

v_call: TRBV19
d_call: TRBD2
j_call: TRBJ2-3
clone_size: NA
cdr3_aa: CASSIPGLAVRGDTQYF
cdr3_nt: TGTGCCAGTAGTATCCCCGGACTAGCAGTTAGAGGAGATACGCAGTATTTT

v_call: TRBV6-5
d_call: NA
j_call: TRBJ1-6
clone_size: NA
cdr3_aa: CAVRAGSSYNSPLHF
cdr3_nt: TGTGCCGTGAGGGCGGGGAGCTCCTATAATTCACCCCTCCACTTT

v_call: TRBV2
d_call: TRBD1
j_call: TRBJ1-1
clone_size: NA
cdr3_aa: CASSDRGQGGTEAFF
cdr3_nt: TGTGCCAGCAGTGATAGAGGACAGGGAGGGACTGAAGCTTTCTTT